The entry below gives a single T cell receptor beta chain sequence along with its context. The data were taken from a study of shared clonotypes between healthy human individuals. The overall study: A couple of women and a few men aged 18 to 49 served as donors.

CD45RO-negative cells were positively selected for CCR7, leaving out terminally differentiated effector memory CD45RA+ cells. V gave up 5 bases and J gave up 0 bases, with 27 bases separating them. In germline, CDR1 is SGHNT, CDR2 YYREEE (reference sequence). The CDR3 consists of 20 residues. Clones were read by immunoSEQ multiplex PCR, and TCRdb kept only the in-frame ones, dropping some. The sample yields fewer than 800,000 clones, around 90% seen once. This clonotype was obtained from a man under 40 in good health. V is TRBV5-4 and J is TRBJ2-1; possible D gene TRBD2, 6 bases. The sequencing input was naive CD8+ T cells sorted from blood. CDR3 in amino acids: CASSPTLGSQAGPSYNEQFF. The CDR3 DNA is TGTGCCAGCAGTCCCACACTAGGCAGCCAAGCGGGCCCCTCCTACAATGAGCAGTTCTTC.